Given below is one T cell receptor (beta chain) in context. Its antigen remains unknown. This sample was taken from a study of T-cell memory formation after mild COVID-19. Study-level points and caveats: For contracting clones, CD4+ ones sat mainly in CM and EM, CD8+ in EMRA. Memory from before infection featured some responding clones, which suggests cross-reactive memory joined.

Constant-segment-primed 5'RACE gave TCR alpha and TCR beta cDNA libraries with sample barcodes and UMIs. Using its own MiXCR run on the 5' RACE reads, TCRdb lists one record per CDR3 protein. This sample yields about 560,000 distinct CDR3 sequences, of which 20% to 25% are seen a single time; around 8.4% belongs to the top ten. The length of the CDR3 is 15 residues. V dropped 3 bases and J dropped 2 bases, with 13 bases sitting between them. Germline CDR1 is MNHEY and CDR2 is SMNVEV (reference sequence). The clonotype was recovered from an adult woman who had mild COVID-19 (a few samples of this study predate the infection). Cell type and time point are not known. Material: PBMCs or a T cell subset sorted from them (not recorded which). The chain joins TRBV27 to TRBJ1-2; D not resolved. The chain's CDR3 is CASSFGTEPNYGYTF. CDR3 DNA sequence: TGTGCCAGCAGTTTCGGTACAGAACCCAACTATGGCTACACCTTC.